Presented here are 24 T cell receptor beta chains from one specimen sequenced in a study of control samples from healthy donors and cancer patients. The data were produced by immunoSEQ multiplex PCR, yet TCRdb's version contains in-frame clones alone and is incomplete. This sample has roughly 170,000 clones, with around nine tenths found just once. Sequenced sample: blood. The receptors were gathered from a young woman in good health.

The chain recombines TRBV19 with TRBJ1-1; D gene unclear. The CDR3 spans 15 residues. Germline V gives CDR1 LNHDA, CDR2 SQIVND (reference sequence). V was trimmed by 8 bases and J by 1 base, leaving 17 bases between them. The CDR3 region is CASQISLAGNTEAFF. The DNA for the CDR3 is TGTGCCAGTCAGATAAGCCTCGCGGGGAACACTGAAGCTTTCTTT. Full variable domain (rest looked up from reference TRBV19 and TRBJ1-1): DGGITQSPKYLFRKEGQNVTLSCEQNLNHDAMYWYRQDPGQGLRLIYYSQIVNDFQKGDIAEGYSVSREKKESFPLTVTSAQKNPTAFYLCASQISLAGNTEAFFGQGTRLTVV.

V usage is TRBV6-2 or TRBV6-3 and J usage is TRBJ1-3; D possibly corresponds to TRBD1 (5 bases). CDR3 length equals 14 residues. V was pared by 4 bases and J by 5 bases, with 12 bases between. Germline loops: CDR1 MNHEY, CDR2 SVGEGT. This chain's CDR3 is CASSWDGGRNTIYF. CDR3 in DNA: TGTGCCAGCAGTTGGGACGGCGGGAGAAACACCATATATTTT.

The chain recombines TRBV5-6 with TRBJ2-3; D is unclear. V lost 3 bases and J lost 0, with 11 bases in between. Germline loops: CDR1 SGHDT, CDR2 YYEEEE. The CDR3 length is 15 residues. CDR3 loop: CASSSIRASTDTQYF. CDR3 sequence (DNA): TGTGCCAGCAGCTCTATCCGAGCTAGCACAGATACGCAGTATTTT.

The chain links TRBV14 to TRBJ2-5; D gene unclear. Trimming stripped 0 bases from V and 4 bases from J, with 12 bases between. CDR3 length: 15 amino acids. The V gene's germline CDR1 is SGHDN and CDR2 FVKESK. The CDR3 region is CASSQDRSHSETQYF. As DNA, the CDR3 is TGTGCCAGCAGCCAAGATCGGAGCCATTCAGAGACCCAGTACTTC.

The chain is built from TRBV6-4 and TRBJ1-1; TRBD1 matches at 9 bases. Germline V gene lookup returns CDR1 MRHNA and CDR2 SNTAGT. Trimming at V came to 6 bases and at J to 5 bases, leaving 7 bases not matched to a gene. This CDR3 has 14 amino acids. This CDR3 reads CASSRTGDGTEAFF. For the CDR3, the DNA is TGTGCCAGCAGCCGGACAGGGGACGGGACTGAAGCTTTCTTT.

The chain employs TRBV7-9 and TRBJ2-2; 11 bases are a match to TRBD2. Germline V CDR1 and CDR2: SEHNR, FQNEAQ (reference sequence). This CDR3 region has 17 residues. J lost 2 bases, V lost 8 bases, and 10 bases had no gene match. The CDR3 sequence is CASLGLAGGINTGELFF. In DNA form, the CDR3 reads TGTGCCAGCCTGGGGCTAGCGGGAGGAATTAACACCGGGGAGCTGTTTTTT.

The CDR3 DNA is TGTGCCAGCAGCTTAGGGATAGAATCGTGGGGTGAAAAACTGTTTTTT. It encodes CASSLGIESWGEKLFF. The V and J genes are TRBV7-9 and TRBJ1-4; the D is unclear. This CDR3 region has 16 residues. The V end was cut by 1 base, the J end by 7 bases, with 16 bases between. In germline, CDR1 is SEHNR, CDR2 FQNEAQ (reference sequence).

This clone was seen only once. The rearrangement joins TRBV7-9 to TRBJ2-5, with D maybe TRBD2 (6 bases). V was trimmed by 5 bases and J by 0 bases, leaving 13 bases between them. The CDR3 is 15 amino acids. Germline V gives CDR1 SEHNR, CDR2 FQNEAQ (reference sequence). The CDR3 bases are TGTGCCAGCAGCCCCGTTCGGGACTACCAAGAGACCCAGTACTTC. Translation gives CASSPVRDYQETQYF.

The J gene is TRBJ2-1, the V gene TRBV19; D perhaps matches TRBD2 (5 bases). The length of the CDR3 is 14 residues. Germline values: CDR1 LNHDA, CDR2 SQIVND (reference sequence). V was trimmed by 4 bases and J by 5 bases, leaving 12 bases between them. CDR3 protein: CASSRSGADNEQFF. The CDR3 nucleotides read TGTGCCAGTAGTAGGAGCGGAGCGGACAATGAGCAGTTCTTC.

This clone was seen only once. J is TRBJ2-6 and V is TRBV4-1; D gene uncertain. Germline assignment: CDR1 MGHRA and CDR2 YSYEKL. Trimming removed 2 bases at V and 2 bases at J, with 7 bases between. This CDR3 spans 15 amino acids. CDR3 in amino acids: CASSQFPAGANVLTF. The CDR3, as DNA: TGCGCCAGCAGCCAATTCCCTGCTGGGGCCAACGTCCTGACTTTC.

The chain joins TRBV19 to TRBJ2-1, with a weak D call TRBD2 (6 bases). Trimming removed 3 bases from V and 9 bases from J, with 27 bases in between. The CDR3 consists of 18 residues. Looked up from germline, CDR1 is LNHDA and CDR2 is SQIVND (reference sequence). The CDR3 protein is CASSMNAGLWGEWAEQFF. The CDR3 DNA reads TGTGCCAGTAGTATGAACGCGGGGCTGTGGGGAGAATGGGCTGAGCAGTTCTTC.

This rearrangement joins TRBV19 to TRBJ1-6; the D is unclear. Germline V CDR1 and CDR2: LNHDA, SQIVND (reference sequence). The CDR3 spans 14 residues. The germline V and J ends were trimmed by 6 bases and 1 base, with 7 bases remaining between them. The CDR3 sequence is CASSLSSYNSPLHF. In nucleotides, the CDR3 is TGTGCCAGTAGCTTGTCGTCCTATAATTCACCCCTCCACTTT.

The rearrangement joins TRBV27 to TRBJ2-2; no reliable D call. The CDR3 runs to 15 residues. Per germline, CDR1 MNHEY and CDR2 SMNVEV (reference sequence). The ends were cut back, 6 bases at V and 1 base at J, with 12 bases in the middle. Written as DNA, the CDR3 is TGTGCCAGCAGAGATGACTGGATGAACACCGGGGAGCTGTTTTTT. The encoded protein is CASRDDWMNTGELFF.

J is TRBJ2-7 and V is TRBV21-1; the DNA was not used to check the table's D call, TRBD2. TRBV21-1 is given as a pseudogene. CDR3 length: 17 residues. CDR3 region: CASSKASPTLATYEQYF. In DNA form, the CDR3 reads TGTGCCAGCAGCAAAGCGTCACCAACACTAGCCACCTACGAGCAGTACTTC.

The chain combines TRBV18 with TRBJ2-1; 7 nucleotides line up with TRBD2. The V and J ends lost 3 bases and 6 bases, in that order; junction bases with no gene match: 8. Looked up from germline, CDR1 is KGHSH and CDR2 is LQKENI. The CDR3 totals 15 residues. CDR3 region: CASSPSFGGVNEQFF. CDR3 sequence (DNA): TGTGCCAGCTCACCGAGTTTTGGGGGGGTCAATGAGCAGTTCTTC.

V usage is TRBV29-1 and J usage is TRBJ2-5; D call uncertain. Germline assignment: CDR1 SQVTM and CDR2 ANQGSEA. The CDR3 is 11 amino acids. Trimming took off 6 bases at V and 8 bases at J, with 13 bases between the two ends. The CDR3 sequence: CSVVPQDTQYF. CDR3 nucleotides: TGCAGCGTGGTACCCCAGGATACCCAGTACTTC.

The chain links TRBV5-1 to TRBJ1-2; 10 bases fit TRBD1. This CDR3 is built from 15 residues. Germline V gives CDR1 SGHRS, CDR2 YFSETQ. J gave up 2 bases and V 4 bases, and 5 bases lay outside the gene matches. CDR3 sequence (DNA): TGCGCCAGCAGCAGACGGACAGGGGGAAACTATGGCTACACCTTC. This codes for CASSRRTGGNYGYTF.

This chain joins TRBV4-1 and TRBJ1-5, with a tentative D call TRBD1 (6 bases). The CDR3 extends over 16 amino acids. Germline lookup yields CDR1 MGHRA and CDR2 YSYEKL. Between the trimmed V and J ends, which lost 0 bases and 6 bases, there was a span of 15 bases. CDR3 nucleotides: TGCGCCAGCAGCCAAGATAGGGGACAAGGCAGTCAGCCCCAGCATTTT. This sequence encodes CASSQDRGQGSQPQHF.

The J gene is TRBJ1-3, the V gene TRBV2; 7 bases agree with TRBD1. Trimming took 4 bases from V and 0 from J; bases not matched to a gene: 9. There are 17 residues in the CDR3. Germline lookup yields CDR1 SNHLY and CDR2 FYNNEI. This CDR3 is CASSVSQQGLSGNTIYF. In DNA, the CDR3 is TGTGCCAGCAGTGTTTCGCAACAGGGGCTCTCTGGAAACACCATATATTTT.

The CDR3 reads CASSIGVKGTQYF. The CDR3 DNA follows: TGTGCCAGTAGTATCGGCGTCAAGGGGACCCAGTACTTC. The V gene is TRBV19, the J gene TRBJ2-5; D call uncertain. Trimming cost V 3 bases and J 7 bases, with 12 bases left between them. The CDR3 length is 13 residues. CDR1 and CDR2 from the germline V gene are LNHDA and SQIVND (reference sequence). The entire variable domain, with the rest obtained from reference TRBV19 and TRBJ2-5, is as follows: DGGITQSPKYLFRKEGQNVTLSCEQNLNHDAMYWYRQDPGQGLRLIYYSQIVNDFQKGDIAEGYSVSREKKESFPLTVTSAQKNPTAFYLCASSIGVKGTQYFGPGTRLLVL.

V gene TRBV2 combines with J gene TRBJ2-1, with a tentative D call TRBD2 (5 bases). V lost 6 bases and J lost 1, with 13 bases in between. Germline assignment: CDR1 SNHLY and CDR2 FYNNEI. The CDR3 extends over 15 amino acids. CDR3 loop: CASSPNEGSYNEQFF. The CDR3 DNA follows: TGTGCCAGCAGCCCGAACGAGGGTTCCTACAATGAGCAGTTCTTC.

The CDR3 loop is CASSQTAGVQPQHF. The DNA of the CDR3 is TGCGCCAGCAGCCAAACGGCGGGGGTCCAGCCCCAGCATTTT. The V gene is TRBV4-1, the J gene TRBJ1-5; TRBD1 might be the D (5 bases). Trimming pared 2 bases from V and 7 bases from J, leaving 12 bases between. The CDR3 has 14 residues. Germline V gene data show CDR1 as MGHRA and CDR2 as YSYEKL.

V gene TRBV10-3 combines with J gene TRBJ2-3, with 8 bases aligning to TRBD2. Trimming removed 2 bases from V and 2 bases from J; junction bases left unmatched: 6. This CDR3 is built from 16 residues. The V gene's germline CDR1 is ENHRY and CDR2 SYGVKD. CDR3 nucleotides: TGTGCCATCAGTGAGCCAGCTAGCGGGCACACAGATACGCAGTATTTT. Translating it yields CAISEPASGHTDTQYF.

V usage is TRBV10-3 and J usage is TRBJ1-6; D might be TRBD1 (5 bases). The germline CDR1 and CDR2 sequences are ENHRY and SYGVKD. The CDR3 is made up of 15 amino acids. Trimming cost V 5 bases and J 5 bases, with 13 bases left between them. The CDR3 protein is CAISRRDGDNSPLHF. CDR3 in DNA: TGTGCCATCAGTCGGAGGGACGGTGATAATTCACCCCTCCACTTT.